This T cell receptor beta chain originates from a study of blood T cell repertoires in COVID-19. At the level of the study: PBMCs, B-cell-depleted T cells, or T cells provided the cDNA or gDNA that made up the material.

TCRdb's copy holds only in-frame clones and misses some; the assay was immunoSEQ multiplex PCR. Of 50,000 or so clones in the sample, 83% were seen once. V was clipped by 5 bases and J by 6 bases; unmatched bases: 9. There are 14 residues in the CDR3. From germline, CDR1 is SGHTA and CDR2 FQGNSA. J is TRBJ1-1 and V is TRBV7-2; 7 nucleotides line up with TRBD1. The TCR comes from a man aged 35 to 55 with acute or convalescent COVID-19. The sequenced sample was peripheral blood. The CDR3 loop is CASSVTGKAAEAFF. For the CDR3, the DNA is TGTGCCAGCAGCGTGACAGGGAAGGCGGCTGAAGCTTTCTTT.